These 29 T cell receptor beta chains were all obtained from the same sample, sequenced in a study of CD8+ T cells in alopecia areata (dated by TCRdb to 2017 to 2018). The sample's time point label, decoded: roughly 24 weeks on oral tofacitinib. The treatment or condition tag for this specimen amounts to: oral pan-JAK inhibitor, 5-10 mg twice daily. The library was produced with the immunoSEQ multiplex PCR assay. To provide template for TCR sequencing, every sample had RNA extracted and reverse transcribed into cDNA. TCRdb carries this immuneACCESS record with in-frame sequences only. Its versions omit some clonotypes, under half of them owing to an unresolved V gene in the studies checked, with the rest unexplained. Counted in this sample were some 190,000 clones; roughly 60% of them appeared once. Jointly, the top ten make up around 0.92% of the sample. Sequenced material: CD4+ T cells sorted from blood, taken at week 24, from a patient treated with tofacitinib. These receptors all come from a human donor with alopecia areata.

The chain recombines TRBV10-2 with TRBJ2-4; D not resolved. Per the germline V gene, CDR1 is WSHSY and CDR2 is SAAADI. This CDR3 has 16 amino acids. V was shortened by 0 bases and J by 6 bases, with 15 bases between the two germline ends. DNA of the CDR3: TGCGCCAGCAGTGAGTCGTTTACCGGTAAAGGAAACATTCAGTACTTC. Translating it yields CASSESFTGKGNIQYF.

The chain has TRBV29-1 and TRBJ2-7; TRBD1 matches 10 bases. V shed 4 bases and J 6 bases; nucleotides not matched to a gene: 3. Germline values: CDR1 SQVTM, CDR2 ANQGSEA. This CDR3 is 12 amino acids long. CDR3 nucleotides: TGCAGCGTTGGGGACAGGGGAGGCGAGCAGTACTTC. Amino acids: CSVGDRGGEQYF.

The V and J genes are TRBV9 and TRBJ2-5, with TRBD1 matching 7 bases. CDR3 length: 14 residues. The trim removed 6 bases at V and 2 bases at J, leaving 7 bases unmatched. Germline assignment: CDR1 SGDLS and CDR2 YYNGEE. The CDR3 sequence: CASNLGQVQETQYF. DNA of the CDR3: TGTGCCAGCAACCTTGGACAGGTTCAAGAGACCCAGTACTTC.

The J gene is TRBJ2-5, the V gene TRBV6-5; 9 nucleotides line up with TRBD1. Germline CDR1 is MNHEY and CDR2 is SVGAGI. The junction had 13 bases not matched to a gene; V was cut back by 10 bases and J by 4 bases. This CDR3 spans 15 amino acids. The CDR3 loop reads CATTSGTGIAETQYF. The CDR3 nucleotides read TGTGCCACTACCTCTGGGACAGGGATAGCAGAGACCCAGTACTTC.

With regard to this clone: Other DNA sequences in the same sample also yield this CDR3. The rearrangement joins TRBV5-1 to TRBJ2-7, with D perhaps matching TRBD1 or TRBD2 (5 bases each). The V end lost 2 bases, the J end lost 6 bases, and 9 bases lay between the germline ends. The CDR3 covers 12 residues. The germline V gene encodes CDR1 SGHRS and CDR2 YFSETQ. The CDR3 nucleotides read TGCGCCAGCAGCTTCTCTGGGGGCGAGCAGTACTTC. Amino acid sequence: CASSFSGGEQYF.

The chain employs TRBV25-1 and TRBJ1-1; D unresolved. The CDR3 is 13 residues long. Germline V gene data show CDR1 as MGHDK and CDR2 as SYGVNS. Trimming removed 7 bases from V and 4 bases from J, with 13 bases in between. Written as DNA, the CDR3 is TGTGCCAGCAACGGCTTCGGTGGCACTGAAGCTTTCTTT. Its protein product is CASNGFGGTEAFF. Full variable domain (outside the CDR3, taken from reference TRBV25-1 and TRBJ1-1): EADIYQTPRYLVIGTGKKITLECSQTMGHDKMYWYQQDPGMELHLIHYSYGVNSTEKGDLSSESTVSRIRTEHFPLTLESARPSHTSQYLCASNGFGGTEAFFGQGTRLTVV.

This chain joins TRBV7-2 and TRBJ1-1; the match to TRBD1 covers 8 bases. This CDR3 spans 17 amino acids. Unmatched junction bases numbered 10, after V lost 3 bases and J lost 1 base. Germline CDR1 is SGHTA and CDR2 is FQGNSA. CDR3 coding DNA: TGTGCCAGCAGCTTTACTGGCCAGGGGGCTGGGAACACTGAAGCTTTCTTT. It is translated as CASSFTGQGAGNTEAFF. The whole variable domain, remainder taken from reference TRBV7-2 and TRBJ1-1, is GAGVSQSPSNKVTEKGKDVELRCDPISGHTALYWYRQSLGQGLEFLIYFQGNSAPDKSGLPSDRFSAERTGGSVSTLTIQRTQQEDSAVYLCASSFTGQGAGNTEAFFGQGTRLTVV.

The CDR3: CATSRDLGGSTEAFF. CDR3 DNA: TGTGCCACCAGCAGAGATCTAGGGGGGAGCACTGAAGCTTTCTTT. The chain carries TRBV15 and TRBJ1-1; D possibly corresponds to TRBD1 (6 bases). Looked up from germline, CDR1 is LNHNV and CDR2 is YYDKDF (reference sequence). Trimming took off 0 bases at V and 4 bases at J, with 12 bases between the two ends. The CDR3 extends over 15 amino acids.

V gene TRBV29-1 combines with J gene TRBJ2-7; D tentatively fits TRBD1 or TRBD2 (6 bases each). The germline V gene has CDR1 SQVTM and CDR2 ANQGSEA. The length of the CDR3 is 13 residues. Trimming shortened V by 3 bases and J by 3 bases, and 12 bases separated the two germline ends. This CDR3 is CSVDHGGGYEQYF. The CDR3 nucleotides read TGCAGCGTTGATCACGGGGGCGGCTACGAGCAGTACTTC.

This chain uses TRBV2 with TRBJ2-1; D unresolved. V shed 3 bases and J shed 0 bases, with 9 bases lying between them. The CDR3 is 15 amino acids. Germline CDR1 is SNHLY and CDR2 is FYNNEI. Written as DNA, the CDR3 is TGTGCCAGCAGTGATGCTAGTGGCTCCTACAATGAGCAGTTCTTC. Translated, it gives CASSDASGSYNEQFF.

The chain recombines TRBV29-1 with TRBJ2-6, with D perhaps TRBD2 (5 bases). This CDR3 is built from 12 residues. Per the germline V gene, CDR1 is SQVTM and CDR2 is ANQGSEA. This CDR3 reads CGLRSGANVLTF. The CDR3 nucleotides read TGCGGACTGAGGTCTGGGGCCAACGTCCTGACTTTC.

This clone showed up just once. CDR3 protein: CASSPGVQETQYF. CDR3 nucleotide sequence: TGTGCCAGCTCACCTGGGGTCCAAGAGACCCAGTACTTC. The J gene is TRBJ2-5, the V gene TRBV18; D is undetermined. The V end lost 3 bases, the J end lost 1 base, and 6 bases lay between the germline ends. This CDR3 is built from 13 residues. Germline CDR1 reads KGHSH; CDR2 reads LQKENI.

This clone came up a few times. The J gene is TRBJ2-1, the V gene TRBV29-1, with D perhaps TRBD2 (5 bases). The germline V and J ends were trimmed by 4 bases and 8 bases, with 12 bases remaining between them. Germline V gives CDR1 SQVTM, CDR2 ANQGSEA. This CDR3 spans 12 amino acids. Here the CDR3 DNA reads TGCAGCGTTGTCGAGGGAAGGTATGAGCAGTTCTTC. This sequence encodes CSVVEGRYEQFF.

This clone was detected once. The chain joins TRBV29-1 to TRBJ1-1, with D hard to call. The CDR3 is made up of 16 amino acids. The germline CDR1 and CDR2 sequences are SQVTM and ANQGSEA. Trimming removed 2 bases from V and 0 bases from J, with 16 bases in between. CDR3 nucleotide sequence: TGCAGCGTTGAATCCTACGGGCCTCGAATGAACACTGAAGCTTTCTTT. Protein sequence: CSVESYGPRMNTEAFF.

The chain carries TRBV6-5 and TRBJ1-6, with a tentative D call TRBD1 (6 bases). The CDR3 totals 14 residues. Trimming took 7 bases from V and 7 from J, leaving 14 bases between them. Germline CDR1 and CDR2: MNHEY and SVGAGI. Written as DNA, the CDR3 is TGTGCCAGCAAACCCGACAGGACCAATTCACCCCTCCACTTT. It translates to CASKPDRTNSPLHF.

This clone was observed a few times. The rearrangement uses TRBV6-6 and TRBJ1-1; D gene ambiguous. The CDR3 extends over 14 amino acids. Trimming left V 0 bases short and J 4 bases short, with 9 bases between. Germline-derived CDR1 and CDR2 are MNHNY and SVGAGI (reference sequence). CDR3 bases: TGTGCCAGCAGTTACTCTCCGAGTTCCACTGAAGCTTTCTTT. Translated, it gives CASSYSPSSTEAFF.

This clone was seen only a few times. The V gene is TRBV19, the J gene TRBJ1-1; D is undetermined. Germline V gives CDR1 LNHDA, CDR2 SQIVND (reference sequence). The germline V and J ends were trimmed by 1 base and 1 base, with 13 bases remaining between them. The CDR3 contains 16 residues. The DNA for the CDR3 is TGTGCCAGTAGTATAGTGGGAGGAGAGTCGAACACTGAAGCTTTCTTT. Translation gives CASSIVGGESNTEAFF.

This clone has at least ten counts. V gene TRBV10-3 combines with J gene TRBJ2-7; 11 positions match TRBD2. The CDR3 totals 15 residues. With V trimmed by 3 bases and J by 4 bases, 5 bases remained unmatched. From germline, CDR1 is ENHRY and CDR2 SYGVKD. The CDR3 is CAISEIAGGPYEQYF. The CDR3 nucleotides read TGTGCCATCAGTGAAATAGCGGGGGGGCCTTACGAGCAGTACTTC.

The rearrangement uses TRBV30 and TRBJ1-2; D might be TRBD1 (5 bases). Germline CDR1 and CDR2: GTSNPN and SVGIG (reference sequence). This CDR3 is built from 12 residues. V was pared by 5 bases and J by 5 bases, with 12 bases between. The CDR3 nucleotides read TGTGCCTGGGCGGCTAGGGGTTATGGCTACACCTTC. This codes for CAWAARGYGYTF.

This clone was seen a few times. V gene TRBV7-9 combines with J gene TRBJ2-5, with D uncertain. V lost 1 base, J lost 2 bases, and 5 bases lay in between. CDR3 length: 13 amino acids. Germline V gives CDR1 SEHNR, CDR2 FQNEAQ (reference sequence). The DNA of the CDR3 is TGTGCCAGCAGCTTAGTGTGGCAAGAGACCCAGTACTTC. As protein: CASSLVWQETQYF.

This sequence joins TRBV5-1 and TRBJ2-3; 7 bases line up with TRBD1. The CDR3 has 16 amino acids. Germline V gene data show CDR1 as SGHRS and CDR2 as YFSETQ. J was trimmed by 3 bases and V by 4 bases; bases with no gene match: 11. CDR3: CASSPLTGKRTDTQYF. In nucleotides, the CDR3 is TGCGCCAGCAGCCCGCTGACAGGGAAACGAACAGATACGCAGTATTTT.

This clone came up a few times. The gene calls are TRBV18 and TRBJ2-1; no clear D. The germline V and J ends were trimmed by 3 bases and 7 bases, with 13 bases remaining between them. Germline assignment: CDR1 KGHSH and CDR2 LQKENI. The CDR3 runs 14 residues. The CDR3 protein is CASSPKTSSNEQFF. The CDR3 nucleotides read TGTGCCAGCTCACCCAAAACTTCTTCGAATGAGCAGTTCTTC.

Remarks on this clone: Other DNA variants within this sample encode the same CDR3. This chain connects TRBV7-2 to TRBJ2-3; unclear D gene. The germline V and J ends were trimmed by 2 bases and 6 bases, with 12 bases remaining between them. This CDR3 is built from 14 residues. Germline V gives CDR1 SGHTA, CDR2 FQGNSA. The CDR3 DNA reads TGTGCCAGCAGCTTAAGAGGAAGTGCGGATACGCAGTATTTT. Protein product: CASSLRGSADTQYF.

The sample holds a few counts of this clone. The rearrangement links TRBV30 to TRBJ1-5, with a tentative D call TRBD1 (5 bases). The germline V gene has CDR1 GTSNPN and CDR2 SVGIG (reference sequence). Trimming pared 0 bases from V and 4 bases from J, leaving 13 bases between. This CDR3 region has 15 residues. CDR3 region: CAWSVGTGINQPQHF. The CDR3 bases are TGTGCCTGGAGTGTAGGGACGGGCATTAATCAGCCCCAGCATTTT.

This clone has more than one count but fewer than ten. The chain carries TRBV15 and TRBJ2-7, with D perhaps given as TRBD1 or TRBD2 (5 bases each). The CDR3 is 14 amino acids. Germline lookup yields CDR1 LNHNV and CDR2 YYDKDF (reference sequence). Trimming pared 1 base from V and 2 bases from J, leaving 9 bases between. The CDR3 DNA follows: TGTGCCACCAGCAGAGGCTGGGACCCCTACGAGCAGTACTTC. Translation gives CATSRGWDPYEQYF.

The chain employs TRBV29-1 and TRBJ1-5, with D perhaps TRBD1 (5 bases). Germline-derived CDR1 and CDR2 are SQVTM and ANQGSEA. The CDR3 length is 13 residues. Trimming shortened V by 6 bases and J by 3 bases, and 12 bases separated the two germline ends. The CDR3 DNA reads as TGCAGCGTATCTACAGGAAACAATCAGCCCCAGCATTTT. Its protein is CSVSTGNNQPQHF.

This clone was detected only a few times. CDR3 region: CASSQVDMGFSNQPQHF. DNA for the CDR3: TGCGCCAGCAGCCAAGTTGACATGGGTTTTAGCAATCAGCCCCAGCATTTT. The J gene is TRBJ1-5, the V gene TRBV4-1; the D is unclear. Germline CDR1 is MGHRA and CDR2 is YSYEKL. V lost 1 base and J 0 bases, leaving 13 bases between the germline ends. CDR3 length: 17 residues.

This chain connects TRBV30 to TRBJ1-6; D not certain. Trimming cost V 3 bases and J 9 bases, with 18 bases left between them. The germline gives CDR1 GTSNPN, CDR2 SVGIG (reference sequence). The CDR3 consists of 15 residues. CDR3 nucleotides: TGTGCCTGGAGGATCCCCGGGCCTGTGGGTTCACCCCTCCACTTT. Residues: CAWRIPGPVGSPLHF.

The chain carries TRBV30 and TRBJ2-2, with TRBD2 identical over 8 bases. Germline V gene data show CDR1 as GTSNPN and CDR2 as SVGIG (reference sequence). This CDR3 contains 15 residues. Trimming took 3 bases from V and 0 from J; bases not matched to a gene: 3. CDR3 sequence reads: CAWSRGLANTGELFF. The CDR3 DNA reads as TGTGCCTGGAGCAGGGGACTAGCGAACACCGGGGAGCTGTTTTTT. Complete variable domain (other parts from reference TRBV30 and TRBJ2-2): SQTIHQWPATLVQPVGSPLSLECTVEGTSNPNLYWYRQAAGRGLQLLFYSVGIGQISSEVPQNLSASRPQDRQFILSSKKLLLSDSGFYLCAWSRGLANTGELFFGEGSRLTVL.